What follows is one T cell receptor (beta chain) and its context. Its antigen is as yet unknown. All of the donors resided in Nashville, Tennessee, and each was a Caucasian adult. This sample is part of a study of shared clonotypes between healthy human individuals. The study, taken as a whole, reports: Measured sharing among donors was expected to vary with sequencing depth.

It was at deep level that the assay was run. As processed by the authors: ImmunoSEQ output held junction-only sequences without quality scores, so filtering differed. Clones were sequenced by immunoSEQ multiplex PCR, and TCRdb holds only the in-frame ones, with some missing. V and J calls and clone size are those listed in that table; D and trimming were worked out from the DNA. The sample contains some 530,000 clones, about 85% of which appear only once. This CDR3 contains 17 residues. The V and J ends lost 0 bases and 2 bases respectively, with 14 bases between them. CDR1 and CDR2 from the germline V gene are LNHDA and SQIVND (reference sequence).

The sequenced material came from PBMCs. The V call is TRBV19, the J call TRBJ2-1, with D possibly being TRBD2 (6 bases). This receptor was identified in a middle-aged woman in good health. Some clones in this sample may be carry-over from other donors' samples. CDR3 loop: CASSIERRESAYNEQFF. The CDR3 region has the DNA TGTGCCAGTAGTATAGAACGCCGGGAGAGCGCCTACAATGAGCAGTTCTTC.